This T cell receptor beta chain derives from a study of Graves' ophthalmopathy and Graves' hyperthyroidism. Study information: Hyperthyroidism was classified as stable if no ophthalmopathy occurred within 18 months of follow-up. Overall study findings and caveats: Thyroid clonotypes that were expanded above 0.001 frequency mostly also appeared in blood.

As regards this clonotype: As yet, its antigen is unknown.

From RNA, the CDR3 regions of TCR beta chains were amplified and sequenced. A first-round RT-PCR used HTBI primers, followed by a second-round multiplex PCR. Via MiXCR, TCRdb re-called the multiplex PCR reads, giving one row per CDR3 protein. The sample yields roughly 1.1 million distinct CDR3 sequences, 35% to 45% seen once. V lost 2 bases to trimming and J lost 8 bases, with 14 bases between them. CDR1 and CDR2 from the germline V gene are SGHTS and YDEGEE. This CDR3 spans 15 amino acids. Sequenced sample: peripheral blood or thyroid tissue (not recorded which). This chain joins TRBV5-8 and TRBJ1-6, with a possible D match to TRBD1 (6 bases). The receptor was derived from an adult man with Graves' hyperthyroidism. CDR3 coding DNA: TGTGCCAGCAGCTTTTTGGGGACACGTTATTCACCCCTCCACTTT. This sequence encodes CASSFLGTRYSPLHF.